Listed below are T cell receptor beta chains from one sample, sequenced in a study of T-cell reconstitution after alpha-beta-depleted transplantation in children. TCRdb re-called the PCR reads through MiXCR, storing one row per CDR3 protein. The sample lists 150,000 to 200,000 distinct CDR3 sequences, roughly 15% occurring once. The sample in question was PBMCs from the stem cell graft donor, obtained from the stem cell graft. These TCRs come from a human donor who donated a stem cell graft to a child with acute lymphoblastic leukemia. CDR3s leave out the opening cysteine and the closing phenylalanine or tryptophan.

cdr3_length v_call cdr3_aa
10 TRBV7-9 ASSLAGDGYT
11 TRBV29-1 SVFVVSSYEQY
15 TRBV3-1 ASSPLLLGGPNYEQY
14 TRBV12-3/TRBV12-4 ASSLSPPRRDLEQF
12 TRBV12-3/TRBV12-4 ASSLAQANTEAF
9 TRBV20-1 SARDGGTIY
11 TRBV20-1 SAEQGGGYEQY
13 TRBV11-3 ASSLERGGYNEQF
12 TRBV10-3 AISGTVSNQPQH
12 TRBV6-1 ASSERAARDTQY
11 TRBV20-1 SAGVSRSYEQY
10 TRBV29-1 SVRSGGNEAF